This TCR beta chain originates from a study of CD8 T cells in ankylosing spondylitis. Notes on the study in general: Within ankylosing spondylitis blood, a TCR beta motif made up of seven to nine highly homologous variants appeared to be characteristic. There was reportedly significant enrichment of clones that were disease-linked in matched ankylosing spondylitis synovial fluid. In the blood and synovial fluid of reactive arthritis, some motif variants had been previously reported.

This CDR3 is built from 17 residues. V lost 0 bases, J lost 0 bases, and 14 bases lay in between. CDR1 is LGHNA, CDR2 YNFKEQ, per germline. As to this clonotype: Its antigen is not identified.

TCR beta libraries were made by quantitative 5'-RACE with molecular barcodes. TCRdb independently ran MiXCR on the 5' RACE reads; one entry per CDR3 protein. The top ten clones hold about 4% of a sample with just over 300,000 distinct CDR3 sequences, 20% to 25% of them seen once. The source is a female donor with ankylosing spondylitis or in good health (not recorded which). Input material: blood, either unsorted or a sorted T cell fraction (not recorded which). V usage is TRBV4-2 and J usage is TRBJ1-1, with no clear D. DNA for the CDR3: TGTGCCAGCAGCCAAGAAGGAAGAGGACTTTTGAACACTGAAGCTTTCTTT. Its translation: CASSQEGRGLLNTEAFF.